The subject of this entry is one T cell receptor beta chain. V was clipped by 6 bases and J by 6 bases; unmatched bases: 6. Germline CDR1 is ENHRY and CDR2 is SYGVKD. The CDR3 contains 14 residues. The entry originates in a study of blood T cell repertoires in COVID-19. Across the whole study: The study drew acute and convalescent COVID-19 samples from the United States, Italy and Spain.

Per the original data handling: Counts of nucleated cells, estimated from reference gene primer amplification, were obtained. Using immunoSEQ multiplex PCR, the repertoire was profiled, and TCRdb retains in-frame clones only, with some absent. The V and J calls and the clone size are those of that table, but D and trimming were determined from the DNA. Of 150,000 to 200,000 clones detected, about nine tenths appear once; the ten largest clones hold less than 2%. This TCR derives from a man aged 18 to 35 who had recovered from COVID-19. What was sequenced was peripheral blood. The V call is TRBV10-3, the J call TRBJ2-7; 12 bases are a match to TRBD2. CDR3 sequence reads: CAISALAGGREQYF. The DNA for the CDR3 is TGTGCCATCAGCGCACTAGCGGGAGGTCGCGAGCAGTACTTC.